This T cell receptor beta chain was captured by sequencing in a study of post-analysis software for immune sequencing data (dated by TCRdb to 2014 to 2015). Study-wide context: Recorded disease courses included relapsing-remitting, secondary progressive and progressive-relapsing multiple sclerosis, with some patients lacking subtype annotation. The patient repertoires were compared against 11 previously published healthy control repertoires obtained from donors aged about 6 to 25 years. A subset of samples was prepared in parallel using single-end sample barcoding, then pooled and co-amplified after Illumina adapter ligation. Broad study findings and their caveats: The multiple sclerosis patient group was slightly younger than the control group. Compared with controls, multiple sclerosis patients had significantly lower normalized Chao1 diversity, a finding suggesting substantial peripheral T-cell clonal expansion. Direct clustering with F measure revealed strong co-clustering of samples prepared in the same batch, which led to a batch-effect correction.

Library preparation employed PCR. The instrument was an Illumina HiSeq 2500. Unique molecular identifiers were incorporated into TCR beta cDNA libraries to reduce PCR and sequencing biases. Every 1 to 10 million input T cells yielded about 500,000 cDNA molecules, meaning each molecule approximated one T cell. The same protocol used for the earlier healthy control dataset was applied to prepare and sequence the patient libraries. Within a given batch, samples were prepared together, multiplexed and sequenced on the same HiSeq lane. Per the source publication's procedure: MIGEC was used to process the raw barcoded reads, and molecular identifier groups with only a single read were discarded before consensus assembly and CDR3 extraction. VDJtools was used for post-analysis of the clonotype tables, and diversity was normalized by down-sampling every dataset to the size of the smallest sample. To correct batch-related cross-sample contamination, repertoire overlap clustering matched CDR3 amino acid sequences but not nucleotide sequences. TCRdb reanalyzed the raw reads on its own, using fastp at Q25 for trimming and MiXCR for clone calling, and kept in-frame beta chains. For every CDR3 protein sequence, its rows merge into one entry that carries the most common genes and DNA. TCRdb's processing, not the study's, gives the V and J calls here. The sample table holds 650,000 to 900,000 distinct CDR3 sequences, of which 35% to 55% were seen once. Approximately 4.4% of the sample lies in the top ten.

This clonotype was seen more than once but under ten times. Its antigen target is currently unknown. No base quality values were provided; no much bigger clone lies one nucleotide off. TCR beta repertoires were profiled from peripheral blood of approximately 13 young patients with multiple sclerosis to demonstrate the VDJtools post-analysis software. The multiple sclerosis patients were children and adolescents ranging in age from 6 to 15 years. The sequenced material came from blood. This receptor was taken from a girl aged 5 to 17 with multiple sclerosis.

The nucleotide sequence reads TGTGCCACCAGCAGAGATGTGACTCGCGGGCAGTATTTT. This codes for CATSRDVTRGQYF. The chain is encoded by TRBV15 joined to TRBJ2-3; the D gene cannot be named for sure. CDR1 and CDR2 were assigned from the germline V gene (reference sequence) as LNHNV and YYDKDF. V sheds 0 bases and J sheds 11 bases, leaving 12 bases between their ends. Measured from the cysteine to the phenylalanine, the CDR3 is 13 residues long. Here the CDR3 DNA is all that survives: 39 bases in frame from base 1.